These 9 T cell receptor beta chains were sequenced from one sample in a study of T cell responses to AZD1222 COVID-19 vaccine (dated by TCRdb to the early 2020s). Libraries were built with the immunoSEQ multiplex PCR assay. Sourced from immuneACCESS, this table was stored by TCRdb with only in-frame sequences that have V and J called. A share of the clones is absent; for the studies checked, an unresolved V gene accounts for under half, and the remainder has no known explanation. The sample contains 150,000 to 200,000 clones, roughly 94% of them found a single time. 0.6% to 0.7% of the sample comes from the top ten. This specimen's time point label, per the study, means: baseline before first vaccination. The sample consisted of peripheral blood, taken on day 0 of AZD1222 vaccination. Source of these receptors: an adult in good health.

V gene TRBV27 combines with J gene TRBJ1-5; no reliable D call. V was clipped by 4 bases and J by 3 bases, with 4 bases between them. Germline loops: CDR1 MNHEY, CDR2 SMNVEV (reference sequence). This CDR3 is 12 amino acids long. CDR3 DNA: TGTGCCAGCAGTTCAATCAATCAGCCCCAGCATTTT. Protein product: CASSSINQPQHF.

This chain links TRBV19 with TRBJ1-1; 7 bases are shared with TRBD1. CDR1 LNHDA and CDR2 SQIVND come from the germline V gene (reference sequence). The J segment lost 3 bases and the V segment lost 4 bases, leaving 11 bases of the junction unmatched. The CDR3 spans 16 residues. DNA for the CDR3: TGTGCCAGTAGTAGAACTCAGACAGGGATGTACACTGAAGCTTTCTTT. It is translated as CASSRTQTGMYTEAFF.

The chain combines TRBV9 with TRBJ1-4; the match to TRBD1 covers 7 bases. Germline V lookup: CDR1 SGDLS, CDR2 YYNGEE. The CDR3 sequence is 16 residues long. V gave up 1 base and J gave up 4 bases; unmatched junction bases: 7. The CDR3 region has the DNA TGTGCCAGCAGCGTATCAGGGGGGCGAATTAATGAAAAACTGTTTTTT. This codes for CASSVSGGRINEKLFF.

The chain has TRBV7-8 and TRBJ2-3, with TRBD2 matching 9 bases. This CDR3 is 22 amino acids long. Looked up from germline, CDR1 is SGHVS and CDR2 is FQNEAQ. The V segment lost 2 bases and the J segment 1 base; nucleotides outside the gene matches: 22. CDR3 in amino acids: CASSLTPPLVAIAGERTDTQYF. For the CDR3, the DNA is TGTGCCAGCAGCTTAACCCCTCCCTTGGTGGCGATAGCGGGAGAACGCACAGATACGCAGTATTTT.

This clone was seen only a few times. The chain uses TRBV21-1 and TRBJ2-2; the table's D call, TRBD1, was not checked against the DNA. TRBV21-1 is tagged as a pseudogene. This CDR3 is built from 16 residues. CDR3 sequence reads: CASSKVPGANTGELFF. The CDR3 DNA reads TGTGCCAGCAGCAAAGTACCAGGGGCGAACACCGGGGAGCTGTTTTTT.

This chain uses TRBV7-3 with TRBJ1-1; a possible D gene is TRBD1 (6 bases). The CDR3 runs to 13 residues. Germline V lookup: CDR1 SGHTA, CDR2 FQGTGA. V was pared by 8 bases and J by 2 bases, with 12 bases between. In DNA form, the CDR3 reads TGTGCCAGCCAAGGACAGTCAAACACTGAAGCTTTCTTT. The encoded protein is CASQGQSNTEAFF.

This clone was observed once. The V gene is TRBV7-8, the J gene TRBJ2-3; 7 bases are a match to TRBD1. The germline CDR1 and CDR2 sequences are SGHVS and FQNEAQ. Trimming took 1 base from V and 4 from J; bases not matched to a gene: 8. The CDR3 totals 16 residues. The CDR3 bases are TGTGCCAGCAGCTTAGAAGGCCAGGGGGTAGCAGATACGCAGTATTTT. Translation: CASSLEGQGVADTQYF.

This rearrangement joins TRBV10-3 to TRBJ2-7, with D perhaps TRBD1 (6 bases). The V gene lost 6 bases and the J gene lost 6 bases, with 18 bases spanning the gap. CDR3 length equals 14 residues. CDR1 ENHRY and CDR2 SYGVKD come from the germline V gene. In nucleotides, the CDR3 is TGTGCCATCAGCTCCCGACAGTTAGGGGGCGAGCAGTACTTC. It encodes CAISSRQLGGEQYF.

The CDR3 sequence is CASSEGPPHSSGNTIYF. The CDR3 nucleotides are TGTGCCAGCAGTGAGGGCCCCCCGCACTCCTCTGGAAACACCATATATTTT. The rearrangement links TRBV6-1 to TRBJ1-3, with D unresolved. The CDR3 spans 17 residues. V was clipped by 3 bases and J by 0 bases, with 15 bases between them. The germline gives CDR1 MNHNS, CDR2 SASEGT.